A single sample gave rise to the 9 T cell receptor beta chains below, sequenced in a study of shared clonotypes between healthy human individuals. Method: immunoSEQ multiplex PCR; TCRdb's copy keeps in-frame clones and lacks some. The table shows about 1.1 million clones, with 78% occurring only once. Sequencing was performed on memory CD4+ T cells from PBMCs. Subset of the sample: CD45RA-negative fraction. The receptors here all came from a man between 18 and 35 years old in good health. Some clones in this sample may be carry-over from other donors' samples.

The chain recombines TRBV6-6 with TRBJ2-7; D perhaps matches TRBD2 (6 bases). CDR3 size: 14 residues. Trimming removed 2 bases at V and 3 bases at J, with 11 bases between. CDR1 and CDR2 (germline): MNHNY, SVGAGI (reference sequence). CDR3 region: CASSYLVGSYEQYF. The DNA for the CDR3 is TGTGCCAGCAGTTACCTTGTCGGGAGCTACGAGCAGTACTTC.

CDR3 residues: CASKRRGPGSGIYNEQFF. The CDR3 DNA reads TGTGCCAGCAAGCGAAGGGGTCCAGGAAGCGGGATCTACAATGAGCAGTTCTTC. The rearrangement links TRBV27 to TRBJ2-1, with TRBD2 matching over 7 bases. Germline V gene lookup returns CDR1 MNHEY and CDR2 SMNVEV (reference sequence). J was trimmed by 3 bases and V by 7 bases; bases with no gene match: 18. The CDR3 has 18 amino acids.

This clone has a handful of counts. The chain combines TRBV7-6 with TRBJ2-3; perhaps TRBD2 as D (6 bases). There are 16 residues in the CDR3. The V gene lost 5 bases and the J gene lost 0 bases, with 15 bases spanning the gap. Germline CDR1 and CDR2: SGHVS and FNYEAQ. CDR3 nucleotide sequence: TGTGCCAGCAGCCCCTTGGGGGGTACTAGCACAGATACGCAGTATTTT. Protein: CASSPLGGTSTDTQYF.

This clone has only a few counts. The chain joins TRBV2 to TRBJ2-7; D possibly matches TRBD1 or TRBD2 (5 bases each). Germline CDR1 reads SNHLY; CDR2 reads FYNNEI. There are 11 residues in the CDR3. Trimming left V 7 bases short and J 6 bases short, with 10 bases between. The CDR3 spells CASISGREQYF. The CDR3 DNA reads TGTGCCAGCATATCGGGACGCGAGCAGTACTTC. Full variable domain (missing parts from reference TRBV2 and TRBJ2-7): EPEVTQTPSHQVTQMGQEVILRCVPISNHLYFYWYRQILGQKVEFLVSFYNNEISEKSEIFDDQFSVERPDGSNFTLKIRSTKLEDSAMYFCASISGREQYFGPGTRLTVT.

V gene TRBV2 combines with J gene TRBJ1-4; 7 nucleotides line up with TRBD1. The germline CDR1 and CDR2 sequences are SNHLY and FYNNEI. This CDR3 region has 15 residues. V was pared by 6 bases and J by 4 bases, with 8 bases of the junction left unmatched. The CDR3: CASRPRTGNNEKLFF. The CDR3 DNA follows: TGTGCCAGCAGACCGCGGACAGGCAATAATGAAAAACTGTTTTTT.

The V and J genes are TRBV10-3 and TRBJ2-7; 7 bases are a match to TRBD2. The junction had 5 bases not matched to a gene; V was cut back by 6 bases and J by 0 bases. Per the germline V gene, CDR1 is ENHRY and CDR2 is SYGVKD. CDR3 length equals 14 residues. The CDR3 sequence: CAISRTSDSYEQYF. The CDR3 nucleotides are TGTGCCATCAGCCGTACTAGCGACTCCTACGAGCAGTACTTC.

V is TRBV18 and J is TRBJ2-3; a possible D gene is TRBD2 (6 bases). The V gene lost 3 bases and the J gene lost 2 bases, with 15 bases spanning the gap. This CDR3 spans 16 amino acids. Germline V gene data show CDR1 as KGHSH and CDR2 as LQKENI. CDR3 sequence (DNA): TGTGCCAGCTCACCGTACGGGAGCCGCGTCACAGATACGCAGTATTTT. Amino acid sequence: CASSPYGSRVTDTQYF.

This clone has at least ten counts. Other nucleotide sequences in the sample specify the same CDR3. The chain uses TRBV30 and TRBJ1-1; no reliable D call. The germline gives CDR1 GTSNPN, CDR2 SVGIG (reference sequence). The CDR3 loop spans 11 amino acids. V was shortened by 3 bases and J by 5 bases, with 7 bases between the two germline ends. CDR3 nucleotides: TGTGCCTGGAGCCCGCGAACTGAAGCTTTCTTT. This translates into CAWSPRTEAFF.

V usage is TRBV7-7 and J usage is TRBJ2-3; 7 bases map to TRBD2. V gave up 2 bases and J gave up 4 bases; unmatched junction bases: 6. CDR1 and CDR2 (germline): SSHAT, FNYEAQ (reference sequence). This CDR3 is 15 amino acids long. The DNA for the CDR3 is TGTGCCAGCAGCTTAACCGGGGGGAAGTCAGATACGCAGTATTTT. Encoded protein: CASSLTGGKSDTQYF.